What follows is one T cell receptor beta chain and its context. Its target is not known. This entry is derived from a study of cytomegalovirus exposure and HLA in healthy donors. Study-wide background: The approximately 670 first-cohort repertoires and the roughly 120 validation repertoires shared the same platform, a later analysis reported. Whole-study findings and limits: The study listed approximately 170 cytomegalovirus-associated TCR beta chains.

The assay was immunoSEQ multiplex PCR, and TCRdb's table has in-frame clones only and misses some. The profile shows some 150,000 clones, approximately 88% of them singletons. The donors were in the roughly 130-subject validation cohort; that cohort was separate from the roughly 700-subject first cohort. CDR1 is SGHRS and CDR2 is YFSETQ in the germline V gene. V was pared by 4 bases and J by 6 bases, with 5 bases of the junction left unmatched. The length of the CDR3 is 14 residues. The chain joins TRBV5-1 to TRBJ1-4, with 8 nucleotides matching TRBD1. The sequenced sample was PBMCs. This TCR was sampled from a woman aged 18-29 years in good health and CMV-seropositive. The CDR3 spells CASSAGGAYEKLFF. In nucleotides, the CDR3 is TGCGCCAGCAGCGCAGGGGGCGCATATGAAAAACTGTTTTTT.